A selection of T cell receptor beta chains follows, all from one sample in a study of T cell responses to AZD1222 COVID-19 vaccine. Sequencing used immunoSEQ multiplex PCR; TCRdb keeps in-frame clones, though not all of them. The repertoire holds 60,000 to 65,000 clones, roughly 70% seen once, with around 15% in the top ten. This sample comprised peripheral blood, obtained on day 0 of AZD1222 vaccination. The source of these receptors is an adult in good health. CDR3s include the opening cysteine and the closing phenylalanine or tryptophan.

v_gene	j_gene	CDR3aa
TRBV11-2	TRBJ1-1	CASSLASTVTEAFF
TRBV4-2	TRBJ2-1	CASSQGTDRNEQFF
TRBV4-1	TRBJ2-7	CASSQDWGGEQYF
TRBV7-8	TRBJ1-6	CASSFARQNSPLHF
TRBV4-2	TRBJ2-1	CASSQVDNNEQFF
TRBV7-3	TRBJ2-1	CASSLIPSPGLAGFSSYNEQFF
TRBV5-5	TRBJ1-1	CASSLVGRANTEAFF
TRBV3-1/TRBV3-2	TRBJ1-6	CASSQVESRRDSPLHF
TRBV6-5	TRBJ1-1	CASKINRVAEAFF
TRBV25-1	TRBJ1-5	CASSDSFYPQHF
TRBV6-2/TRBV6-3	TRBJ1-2	CASSYGTGNGYTF
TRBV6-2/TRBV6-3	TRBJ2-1	CASSYSSGDNEQFF
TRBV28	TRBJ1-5	CASSATGQGGQPQHF
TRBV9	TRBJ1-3	CASSFRPSSGNTIYF
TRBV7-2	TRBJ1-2	CASSTQQGLYGYTF
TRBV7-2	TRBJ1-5	CATRDGQANQPQHF
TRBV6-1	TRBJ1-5	CASSEMFVKGSQPQHF
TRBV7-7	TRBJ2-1	CASSLQQYNEQFF
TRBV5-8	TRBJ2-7	CASSWGLGAYEQYF
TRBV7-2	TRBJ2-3	CASSFLAGGSTDTQYF
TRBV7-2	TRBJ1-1	CASSQDMIGGMNTEAFF
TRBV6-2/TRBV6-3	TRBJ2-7	CASSYWGPAYEQYF
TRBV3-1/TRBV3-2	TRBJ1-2	CASSHLYTANYGYTF
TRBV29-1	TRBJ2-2	CSGEGGTGELFF
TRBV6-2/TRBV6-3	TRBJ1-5	CASNPQGGNNQPQHF
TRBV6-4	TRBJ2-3	CASSDSGTTTDTQYF
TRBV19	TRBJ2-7	CASSGTTDREDPYEQYF
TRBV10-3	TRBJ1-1	CATRYTGGLNTEAFF
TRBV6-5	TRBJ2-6	CATQVGSSGANVLTF
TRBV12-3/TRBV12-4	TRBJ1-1	CASRQTGNTEAFF
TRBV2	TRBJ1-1	CASNRQSFNTEAFF
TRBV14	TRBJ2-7	CASRPPAGPIHEQYF
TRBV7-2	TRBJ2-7	CASSLDAGGSYEQYF
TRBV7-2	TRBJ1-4	CASSLKASFNEKLFF
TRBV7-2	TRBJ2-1	CASSWSNDNEQFF
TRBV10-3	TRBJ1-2	CAISESNSQGAAYGYTF
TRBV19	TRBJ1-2	CASTATGDYGYTF
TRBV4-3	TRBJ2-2	CASSHGAGGTGELFF
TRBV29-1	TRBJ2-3	CSVGTRPTDTQYF
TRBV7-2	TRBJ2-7	CASRRTGINEQYF
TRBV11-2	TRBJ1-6	CASAGGYNSPLHF
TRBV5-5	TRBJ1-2	CASSLSGDYGYTF
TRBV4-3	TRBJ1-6	CASSGQYNSPLHF
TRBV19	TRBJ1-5	CASRISDTGSNQPQHF
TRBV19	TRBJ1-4	CASSSTGPNEKLFF
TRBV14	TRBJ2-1	CASSQDWTGPAYNEQFF
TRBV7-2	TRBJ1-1	CASSLGQTITEAFF
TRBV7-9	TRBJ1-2	CASSSRDRELNYGYTF
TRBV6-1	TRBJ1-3	CASSEAPGNTIYF
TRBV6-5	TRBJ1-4	CASRSPGEEKLFF
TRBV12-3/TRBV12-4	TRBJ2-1	CASRKGTEDEQFF
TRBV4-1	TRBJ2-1	CASSQERASYNEQFF
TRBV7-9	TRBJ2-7	CASSLAGLAGNEQYF
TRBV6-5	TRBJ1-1	CASSLGGNTEAFF
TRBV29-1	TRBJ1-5	CSVGTGVSNQPQHF
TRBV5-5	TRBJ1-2	CASSVDSYGYTF
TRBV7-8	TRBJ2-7	CASSLSRVSQYEQYF
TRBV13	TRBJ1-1	CASSLQGIAGPYTEAFF